A single sample gave rise to the 31 T cell receptor beta chains below, sequenced in a study of identical twins. In TCRdb, the 5' RACE reads were re-called with MiXCR into one record per CDR3 protein. The repertoire holds 690,000 or so distinct CDR3 sequences, with roughly 6% as singletons. The sequencing sample was made of naive T cells sorted from blood. Source of these receptors: a young man in good health.

This clonotype was recorded many times. V gene TRBV7-9 combines with J gene TRBJ2-4; D gene ambiguous. Trimming removed 1 base from V and 0 bases from J, with 13 bases in between. The CDR3 runs 17 residues. Per germline, CDR1 SEHNR and CDR2 FQNEAQ (reference sequence). The CDR3 reads CASSLGSTQLAKNIQYF. CDR3 DNA: TGTGCCAGCAGCTTAGGGTCTACACAATTAGCCAAAAACATTCAGTACTTC.

The V call is TRBV4-2, the J call TRBJ2-7; TRBD2 aligns across 7 bases. Germline assignment: CDR1 LGHNA and CDR2 YNFKEQ. The V segment lost 1 base and the J segment 2 bases; nucleotides outside the gene matches: 2. This CDR3 contains 14 residues. The CDR3 nucleotides are TGTGCCAGCAGCCAAGGGGGACTACCCTACGAGCAGTACTTC. Its protein product is CASSQGGLPYEQYF.

This clonotype has at least ten counts. The genes are TRBV14 and TRBJ2-1; D remains ambiguous. With 0 bases removed from V and 13 bases from J, the gap between germline ends came to 10 bases. CDR3 size: 12 residues. In germline, CDR1 is SGHDN, CDR2 FVKESK. As DNA, the CDR3 is TGTGCCAGCAGCCAAGATACGCTGATTCAGTTCTTC. Translating it yields CASSQDTLIQFF.

The rearrangement joins TRBV7-9 to TRBJ2-2; no clear D gene. This CDR3 spans 13 amino acids. CDR1 and CDR2 (germline): SEHNR, FQNEAQ (reference sequence). Trimming took 5 bases from V and 6 from J, leaving 10 bases between them. The CDR3 protein is CASSQERSGELFF. For the CDR3, the DNA is TGTGCCAGCAGCCAGGAAAGATCCGGGGAGCTGTTTTTT.

This clonotype occurred many times. The genes are TRBV29-1 and TRBJ2-3, with 10 nucleotides matching TRBD2. J gave up 0 bases and V 5 bases, and 14 bases lay outside the gene matches. The CDR3 totals 18 residues. Per germline, CDR1 SQVTM and CDR2 ANQGSEA. The CDR3 region is CSVTFWGLASASTDTQYF. CDR3 in DNA: TGCAGCGTTACATTCTGGGGACTAGCGAGTGCTAGCACAGATACGCAGTATTTT.

In this sample, this clonotype turned up a few times. The DNA of the CDR3 is TGTGCCAGCAGCTCCCGGGACCGGGGGACCGGGGAGCTGTTTTTT. Translating gives CASSSRDRGTGELFF. The chain carries TRBV7-8 and TRBJ2-2; D might be TRBD2 (6 bases). Trimming took off 4 bases at V and 5 bases at J, with 14 bases between the two ends. The CDR3 runs 15 residues. Germline V gives CDR1 SGHVS, CDR2 FQNEAQ.

The gene calls are TRBV11-2 and TRBJ2-5, with 7 nucleotides matching TRBD1. Germline V CDR1 and CDR2: SGHAT, FQNNGV. With 4 bases clipped from V and 5 bases from J, the junction kept 16 bases outside the gene matches. CDR3 length: 17 residues. In DNA, the CDR3 is TGTGCCAGCAGCTCCTCACCCCGAACAGGGGTGAGGGAGACCCAGTACTTC. Translation: CASSSSPRTGVRETQYF.

This clonotype was counted a few times. In DNA, the CDR3 is TGCGCCAGTTCACAGGGGACGGCGACCAAAAACATTCAGTACTTC. This gives the protein CASSQGTATKNIQYF. The V call is TRBV5-1, the J call TRBJ2-4, with TRBD1 matching over 7 bases. The V gene's germline CDR1 is SGHRS and CDR2 YFSETQ. V was pared by 8 bases and J by 2 bases, with 10 bases of the junction left unmatched. The CDR3 consists of 15 residues.

The genes are TRBV12-3 or TRBV12-4 and TRBJ1-6; possible D gene TRBD1, 5 bases. The CDR3 contains 14 residues. V lost 5 bases to trimming and J lost 5 bases, with 10 bases between them. The CDR3 DNA is TGTGCCAGCAGTGGGACTGAGAATAATTCACCCCTCCACTTT. Translated, it gives CASSGTENNSPLHF.

This clonotype was picked up many times. This chain uses TRBV12-3 or TRBV12-4 with TRBJ1-1; D is perhaps TRBD1 (6 bases). This CDR3 comprises 16 residues. V was cut by 7 bases and J by 2 bases, with 20 bases left in between. The CDR3, as DNA: TGTGCCAGCACCCTACAGGGAAACCTGTTAAACACTGAAGCTTTCTTT. This sequence encodes CASTLQGNLLNTEAFF.

The table lists this clonotype with many counts. The chain links TRBV20-1 to TRBJ2-7, with 8 nucleotides matching TRBD2. The germline gives CDR1 DFQATT, CDR2 SNEGSKA (reference sequence). The V segment lost 6 bases and the J segment 4 bases; nucleotides outside the gene matches: 17. The CDR3 has 16 residues. The CDR3 bases are TGCAGTGCCACCGGACTAGCTGGAACCCCTCAATACGAGCAGTACGTC. This gives the protein CSATGLAGTPQYEQYV.

The CDR3: CASSLGVEGHSYGYTF. Written as DNA, the CDR3 is TGCGCCAGCAGCTTGGGCGTAGAGGGACACTCGTATGGCTACACCTTC. This chain connects TRBV5-1 to TRBJ1-2; tentatively, D is TRBD1 (6 bases). CDR1 SGHRS and CDR2 YFSETQ come from the germline V gene. V lost 0 bases to trimming and J lost 5 bases, with 17 bases between them. There are 16 residues in the CDR3.

This clonotype was seen a few times. The rearrangement links TRBV4-3 to TRBJ2-5; 9 bases are shared with TRBD2. Germline values: CDR1 LGHNA, CDR2 YSLEER. Trimming cost V 0 bases and J 5 bases; bases outside gene matches: 10. The CDR3 has 17 residues. CDR3 bases: TGCGCCAGCAGCCAAGATGGAGGCGGGAGGGCCGGTGAGACCCAGTACTTC. Protein product: CASSQDGGGRAGETQYF.

This clonotype was counted at least ten times. The chain is built from TRBV6-1 and TRBJ2-1; TRBD2 agrees at 8 bases. The CDR3 contains 15 residues. Trimming removed 7 bases from V and 4 bases from J; junction bases left unmatched: 9. Germline loops: CDR1 MNHNS, CDR2 SASEGT. CDR3 loop: CASKRKASGYNEQFF. The CDR3 coding sequence is TGTGCCAGCAAGAGGAAGGCTAGCGGGTACAATGAGCAGTTCTTC.

J is TRBJ2-5 and V is TRBV24-1; D may be TRBD1 (5 bases). From germline, CDR1 is KGHDR and CDR2 SFDVKD. The CDR3 consists of 12 residues. V was trimmed by 7 bases and J by 2 bases, leaving 7 bases between them. CDR3 DNA sequence: TGTGCCACCAGCGCAGGGCAAGAGACCCAGTACTTC. It yields the protein CATSAGQETQYF.

The chain has TRBV20-1 and TRBJ2-2; no definite D call. The CDR3 is made up of 12 amino acids. Trimming took 0 bases from V and 7 from J, leaving 6 bases between them. Germline-derived CDR1 and CDR2 are DFQATT and SNEGSKA (reference sequence). The CDR3 reads CSARDKDGELFF. CDR3 in DNA: TGCAGTGCTAGAGATAAGGACGGGGAGCTGTTTTTT.

A few counts support this clonotype. This chain uses TRBV5-1 with TRBJ1-2; possibly TRBD1 for D (6 bases). CDR3 size: 15 residues. Trimming removed 0 bases at V and 1 base at J, with 10 bases between. Looked up from germline, CDR1 is SGHRS and CDR2 is YFSETQ. CDR3 DNA: TGCGCCAGCAGCTTGGGGACAGCTCATAACTATGGCTACACCTTC. This sequence encodes CASSLGTAHNYGYTF. Filled out from reference TRBV5-1 and TRBJ1-2, the complete variable domain reads KAGVTQTPRYLIKTRGQQVTLSCSPISGHRSVSWYQQTPGQGLQFLFEYFSETQRNKGNFPGRFSGRQFSNSRSEMNVSTLELGDSALYLCASSLGTAHNYGYTFGSGTRLTVV.

The chain uses TRBV6-2 or TRBV6-3 and TRBJ2-7; 10 nucleotides align to TRBD2. After removal of 8 bases from V and 4 bases from J, the junction contained 8 bases not matched to a gene. The CDR3 runs to 14 residues. Germline V lookup: CDR1 MNHEY, CDR2 SVGEGT. The CDR3 loop reads CASLPLAGEYEQYF. CDR3 nucleotide sequence: TGTGCCAGCCTCCCTCTAGCGGGAGAGTACGAGCAGTACTTC.

Ten or more counts support this clonotype. The chain is built from TRBV20-1 and TRBJ2-1, with 7 bases lining up with TRBD2. V dropped 4 bases and J dropped 0; count of bases not matched to a gene: 6. The CDR3 runs 15 residues. Germline CDR1 DFQATT, CDR2 SNEGSKA (reference sequence). CDR3 DNA sequence: TGCAGTGCTACTTCGCGGGGGAGCTCCTACAATGAGCAGTTCTTC. This encodes CSATSRGSSYNEQFF.

This clonotype was counted many times. This sequence joins TRBV5-1 and TRBJ2-3; D is unresolved. Germline loops: CDR1 SGHRS, CDR2 YFSETQ. V was trimmed by 4 bases and J by 0 bases, leaving 12 bases between them. The length of the CDR3 is 15 residues. The CDR3 sequence is CASSPSSASTDTQYF. As DNA, the CDR3 is TGCGCCAGCAGCCCCTCGAGCGCTAGCACAGATACGCAGTATTTT.

This clonotype was picked up many times. This chain joins TRBV6-2 or TRBV6-3 and TRBJ2-1; TRBD1 is a possible D gene (6 bases). The V end lost 6 bases, the J end lost 13 bases, and 19 bases lay between the germline ends. The CDR3 extends over 13 amino acids. The germline gives CDR1 MNHEY, CDR2 SVGEGT. This chain's CDR3 is CASRLRDTAPQFF. CDR3 coding DNA: TGTGCCAGCAGGTTACGGGACACCGCTCCCCAGTTCTTC.

This clonotype showed up many times. This chain uses TRBV7-8 with TRBJ2-7; possibly TRBD1 for D (6 bases). The CDR3 is 16 residues long. The germline V gene has CDR1 SGHVS and CDR2 FQNEAQ. The ends were cut back, 4 bases at V and 4 bases at J, with 20 bases in the middle. In DNA, the CDR3 is TGTGCCAGCAGCTCAAGCCTCCGGGACATAGTTTACGAGCAGTACTTC. Translating it yields CASSSSLRDIVYEQYF. Full variable domain (outside the CDR3, taken from reference TRBV7-8 and TRBJ2-7): GAGVSQSPRYKVAKRGQDVALRCDPISGHVSLFWYQQALGQGPEFLTYFQNEAQLDKSGLPSDRFFAERPEGSVSTLKIQRTQQEDSAVYLCASSSSLRDIVYEQYFGPGTRLTVT.

There are many counts of this clonotype. The chain combines TRBV5-6 with TRBJ1-1; D is possibly TRBD1 (6 bases). Looked up from germline, CDR1 is SGHDT and CDR2 is YYEEEE. The CDR3 is 19 residues long. V shed 4 bases and J shed 6 bases, with 31 bases lying between them. The DNA for the CDR3 is TGTGCCAGCAGCCCCAGTAGGGGGGACCCACAAGACTGGTTGGCTGAAGCTTTCTTT. It encodes CASSPSRGDPQDWLAEAFF.

CDR3 protein: CASHEPGGMEQFF. The DNA of the CDR3 is TGCGCCAGCCATGAACCTGGGGGCATGGAGCAGTTCTTC. V gene TRBV10-2 combines with J gene TRBJ2-1, with TRBD1 as a possible D gene (6 bases). Germline V gives CDR1 WSHSY, CDR2 SAAADI. The ends were cut back, 8 bases at V and 10 bases at J, with 18 bases in the middle. This CDR3 is built from 13 residues.

This clonotype was seen repeatedly, ten times or more. This rearrangement joins TRBV9 to TRBJ1-2; D ambiguous. The germline CDR1 and CDR2 sequences are SGDLS and YYNGEE. This CDR3 comprises 14 residues. V was pared by 2 bases and J by 7 bases, with 15 bases between. The CDR3 DNA reads as TGTGCCAGCAGCGTTAGTCTAGGACCGTTTGGCTACACCTTC. This translates into CASSVSLGPFGYTF.

In DNA form, the CDR3 reads TGTGCCAGCAGCCCCTATAGACAGGGGTCCGCCTACGAGCAGTACTTC. Its translation is CASSPYRQGSAYEQYF. The chain joins TRBV12-3 or TRBV12-4 to TRBJ2-7; 8 bases are a match to TRBD1. The CDR3 is made up of 16 amino acids. V shed 6 bases and J 2 bases; nucleotides not matched to a gene: 12.

This clonotype was picked up many times. This rearrangement joins TRBV20-1 to TRBJ2-7; D unresolved. The germline CDR1 and CDR2 sequences are DFQATT and SNEGSKA (reference sequence). The CDR3 runs to 14 residues. Trimming shortened V by 3 bases and J by 2 bases, and 14 bases separated the two germline ends. CDR3 coding DNA: TGCAGTGCTAGCGGTACCCTCACTCCCTACGAGCAGTACTTC. Translating gives CSASGTLTPYEQYF.

The table lists this clonotype with a few counts. The chain links TRBV5-1 to TRBJ1-1, with unresolved D. In germline, CDR1 is SGHRS, CDR2 YFSETQ. Trimming removed 1 base from V and 7 bases from J, with 14 bases in between. The CDR3 runs 14 residues. For the CDR3, the DNA is TGCGCCAGCAGCTTGAATTCGGCAGGCGGTGAAGCTTTCTTT. It translates to CASSLNSAGGEAFF.

This clonotype has a count of ten or more. V is TRBV5-5 and J is TRBJ2-1; tentatively, D is TRBD2 (6 bases). The CDR3 totals 17 residues. Trimming removed 0 bases from V and 2 bases from J, with 15 bases in between. Germline values: CDR1 SGHKS, CDR2 YYEKEE (reference sequence). The DNA of the CDR3 is TGTGCCAGCAGCTTGGGGGCTAGCGAATACCCCTACAATGAGCAGTTCTTC. Translating it yields CASSLGASEYPYNEQFF.

The chain employs TRBV6-5 and TRBJ2-3; 9 positions match TRBD1. The V and J ends lost 2 bases and 5 bases, in that order; junction bases with no gene match: 5. This CDR3 has 15 amino acids. Germline V gene data show CDR1 as MNHEY and CDR2 as SVGAGI. This CDR3 is CASSYTGQGVDTQYF. The CDR3, as DNA: TGTGCCAGCAGTTACACGGGACAGGGAGTAGATACGCAGTATTTT.

This clonotype was picked up many times. This chain joins TRBV5-1 and TRBJ1-2; the D gene is possibly TRBD1 (6 bases). Per the germline V gene, CDR1 is SGHRS and CDR2 is YFSETQ. This CDR3 spans 13 amino acids. Trimming removed 4 bases at V and 4 bases at J, with 11 bases between. CDR3 bases: TGCGCCAGCAGCATGACAGGATCCTATGGCTACACCTTC. The encoded protein is CASSMTGSYGYTF.